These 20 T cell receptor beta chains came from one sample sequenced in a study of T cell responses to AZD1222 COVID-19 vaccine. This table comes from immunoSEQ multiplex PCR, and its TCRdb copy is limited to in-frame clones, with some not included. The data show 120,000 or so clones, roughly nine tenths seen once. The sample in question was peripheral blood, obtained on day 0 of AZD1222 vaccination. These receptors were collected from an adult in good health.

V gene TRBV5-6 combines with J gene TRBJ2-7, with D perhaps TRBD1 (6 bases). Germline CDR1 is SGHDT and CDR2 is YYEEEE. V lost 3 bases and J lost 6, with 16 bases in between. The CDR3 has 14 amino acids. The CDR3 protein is CASSSYREKIEQYF. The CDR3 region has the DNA TGTGCCAGCAGCTCTTACAGGGAAAAGATCGAGCAGTACTTC.

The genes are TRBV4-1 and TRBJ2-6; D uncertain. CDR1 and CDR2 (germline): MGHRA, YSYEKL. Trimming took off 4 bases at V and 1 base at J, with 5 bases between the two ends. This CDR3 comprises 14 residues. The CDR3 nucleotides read TGCGCCAGCAGCCGCCCTTCTGGGGCCAACGTCCTGACTTTC. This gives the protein CASSRPSGANVLTF.

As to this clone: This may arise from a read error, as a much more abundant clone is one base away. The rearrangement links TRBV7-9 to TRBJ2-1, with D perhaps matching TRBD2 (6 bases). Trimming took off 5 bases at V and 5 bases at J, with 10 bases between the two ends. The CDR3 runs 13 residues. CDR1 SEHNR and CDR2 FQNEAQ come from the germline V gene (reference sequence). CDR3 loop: CASSPGTHNEQFF. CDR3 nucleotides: TGTGCCAGCAGCCCCGGGACTCACAATGAGCAGTTCTTC.

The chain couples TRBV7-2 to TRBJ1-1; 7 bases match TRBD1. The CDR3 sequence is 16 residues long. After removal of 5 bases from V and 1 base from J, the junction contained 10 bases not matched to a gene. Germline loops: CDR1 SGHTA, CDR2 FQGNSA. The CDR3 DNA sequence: TGTGCCAGCAGCCCGGGCAGGGGGAAGTCGAACACTGAAGCTTTCTTT. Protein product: CASSPGRGKSNTEAFF.

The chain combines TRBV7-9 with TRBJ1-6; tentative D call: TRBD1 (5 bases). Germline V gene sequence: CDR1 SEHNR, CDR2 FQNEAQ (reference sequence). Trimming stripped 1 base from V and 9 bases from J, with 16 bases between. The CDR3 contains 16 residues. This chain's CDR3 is CASSLGSGARRSPLHF. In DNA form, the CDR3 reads TGTGCCAGCAGCTTAGGGTCCGGGGCGAGACGTTCACCCCTCCACTTT. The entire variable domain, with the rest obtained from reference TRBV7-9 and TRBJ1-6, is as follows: DTGVSQNPRHKITKRGQNVTFRCDPISEHNRLYWYRQTLGQGPEFLTYFQNEAQLEKSRLLSDRFSAERPKGSFSTLEIQRTEQGDSAMYLCASSLGSGARRSPLHFGNGTRLTVT.

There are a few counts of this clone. The CDR3 protein is CASSDHRGNTEAFF. The DNA for the CDR3 is TGTGCCAGCAGTGACCACAGGGGGAACACTGAAGCTTTCTTT. The chain combines TRBV25-1 with TRBJ1-1; 7 bases match TRBD1. This CDR3 is built from 14 residues. Germline assignment: CDR1 MGHDK and CDR2 SYGVNS. The V gene end was trimmed by 3 bases and the J gene end by 1 base; junction bases not matched to a gene: 2.

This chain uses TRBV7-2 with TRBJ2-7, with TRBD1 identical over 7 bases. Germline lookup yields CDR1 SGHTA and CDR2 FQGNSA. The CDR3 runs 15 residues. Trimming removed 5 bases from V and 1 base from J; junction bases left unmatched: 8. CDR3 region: CASSPSPGQSYEQYF. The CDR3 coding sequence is TGTGCCAGCAGCCCCTCACCGGGACAGTCCTACGAGCAGTACTTC.

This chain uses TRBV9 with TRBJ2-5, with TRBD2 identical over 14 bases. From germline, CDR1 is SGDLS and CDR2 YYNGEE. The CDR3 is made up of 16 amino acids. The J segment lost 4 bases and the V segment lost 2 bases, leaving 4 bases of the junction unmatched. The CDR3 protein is CASSVTSGGAGETQYF. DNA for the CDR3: TGTGCCAGCAGCGTGACTAGCGGGGGGGCCGGAGAGACCCAGTACTTC.

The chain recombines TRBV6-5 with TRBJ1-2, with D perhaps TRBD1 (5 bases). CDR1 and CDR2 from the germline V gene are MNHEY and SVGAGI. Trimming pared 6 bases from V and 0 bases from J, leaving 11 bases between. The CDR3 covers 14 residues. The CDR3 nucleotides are TGTGCCAGCAGAATGGGGCAGTCTAACTATGGCTACACCTTC. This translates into CASRMGQSNYGYTF.

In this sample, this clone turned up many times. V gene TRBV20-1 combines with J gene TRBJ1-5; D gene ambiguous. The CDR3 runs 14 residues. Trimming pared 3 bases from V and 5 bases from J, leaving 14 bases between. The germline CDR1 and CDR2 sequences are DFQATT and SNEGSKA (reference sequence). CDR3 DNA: TGCAGTGCTAGTGGGCAGCGAGGTGATCAGCCCCAGCATTTT. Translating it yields CSASGQRGDQPQHF.

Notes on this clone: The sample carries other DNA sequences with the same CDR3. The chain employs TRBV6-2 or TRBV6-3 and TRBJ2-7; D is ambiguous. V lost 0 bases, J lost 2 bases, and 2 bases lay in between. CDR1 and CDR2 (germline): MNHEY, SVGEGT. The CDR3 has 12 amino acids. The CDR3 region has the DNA TGTGCCAGCAGTTACTCGCCCTACGAGCAGTACTTC. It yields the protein CASSYSPYEQYF.

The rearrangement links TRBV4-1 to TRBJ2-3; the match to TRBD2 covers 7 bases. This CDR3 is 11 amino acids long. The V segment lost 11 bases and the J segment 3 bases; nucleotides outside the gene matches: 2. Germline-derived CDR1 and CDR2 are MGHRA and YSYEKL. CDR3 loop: CASRGTDTQYF. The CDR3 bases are TGCGCCTCGCGGGGGACAGATACGCAGTATTTT.

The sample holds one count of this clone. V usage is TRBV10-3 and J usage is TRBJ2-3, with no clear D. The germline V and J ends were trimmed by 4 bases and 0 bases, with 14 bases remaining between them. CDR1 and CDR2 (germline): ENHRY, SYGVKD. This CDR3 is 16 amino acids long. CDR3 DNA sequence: TGTGCCATCAGTGCCCCCGTCTCAACTAGCACAGATACGCAGTATTTT. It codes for CAISAPVSTSTDTQYF.

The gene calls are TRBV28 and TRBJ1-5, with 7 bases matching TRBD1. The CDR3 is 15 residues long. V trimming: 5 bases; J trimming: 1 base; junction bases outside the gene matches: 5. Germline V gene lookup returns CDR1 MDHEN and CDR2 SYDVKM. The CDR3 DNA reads TGTGCCAGCAGTCGAGACAGGGTCAGCAATCAGCCCCAGCATTTT. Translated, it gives CASSRDRVSNQPQHF. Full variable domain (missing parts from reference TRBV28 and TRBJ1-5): DVKVTQSSRYLVKRTGEKVFLECVQDMDHENMFWYRQDPGLGLRLIYFSYDVKMKEKGDIPEGYSVSREKKERFSLILESASTNQTSMYLCASSRDRVSNQPQHFGDGTRLSIL.

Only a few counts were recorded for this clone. Here the CDR3 DNA reads TGTGCCTGGAGGATCGGGGGCGGAGGCTACACCTTC. It yields the protein CAWRIGGGGYTF. The chain couples TRBV30 to TRBJ1-2, with D maybe TRBD1 (6 bases). The length of the CDR3 is 12 residues. V lost 3 bases, J lost 8 bases, and 13 bases lay in between. CDR1 and CDR2 (germline): GTSNPN, SVGIG (reference sequence).

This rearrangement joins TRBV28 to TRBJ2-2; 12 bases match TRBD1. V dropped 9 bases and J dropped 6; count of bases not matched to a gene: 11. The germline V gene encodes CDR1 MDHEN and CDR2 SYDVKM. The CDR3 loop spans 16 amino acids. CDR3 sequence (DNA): TGTGCCAGTCAGAGGGGGACAGGGGGCCAACCCGGGGAGCTGTTTTTT. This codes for CASQRGTGGQPGELFF.

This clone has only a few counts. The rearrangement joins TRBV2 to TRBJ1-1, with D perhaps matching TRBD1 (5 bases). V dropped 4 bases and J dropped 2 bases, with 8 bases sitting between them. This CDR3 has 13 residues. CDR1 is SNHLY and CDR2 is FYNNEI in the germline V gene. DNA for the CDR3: TGTGCCAGCAGTGCGAGGGGAAACACTGAAGCTTTCTTT. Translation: CASSARGNTEAFF.

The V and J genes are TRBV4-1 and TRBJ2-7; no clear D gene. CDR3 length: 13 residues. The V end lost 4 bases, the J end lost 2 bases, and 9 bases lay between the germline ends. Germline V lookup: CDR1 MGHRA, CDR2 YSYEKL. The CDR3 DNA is TGCGCCAGCAGCCCGTGGTTGGCCTACGAGCAGTACTTC. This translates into CASSPWLAYEQYF.

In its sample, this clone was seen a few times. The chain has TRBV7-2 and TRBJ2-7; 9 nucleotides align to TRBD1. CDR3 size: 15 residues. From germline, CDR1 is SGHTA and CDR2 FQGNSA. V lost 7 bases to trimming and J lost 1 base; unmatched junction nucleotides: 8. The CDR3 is CASNFGTGISYEQYF. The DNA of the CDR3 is TGTGCCAGCAACTTCGGGACAGGGATATCCTACGAGCAGTACTTC.

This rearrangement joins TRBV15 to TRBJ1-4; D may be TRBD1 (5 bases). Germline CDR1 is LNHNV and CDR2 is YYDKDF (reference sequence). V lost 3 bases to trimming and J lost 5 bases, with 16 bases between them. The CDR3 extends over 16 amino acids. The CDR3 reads CATSSRIRGENEKLFF. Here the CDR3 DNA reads TGTGCCACCAGCAGCCGTATTAGGGGCGAAAATGAAAAACTGTTTTTT.